Listed below are T cell receptor beta chains from one sample, sequenced in a study of shared clonotypes between healthy human individuals. The table came from immunoSEQ multiplex PCR; TCRdb's copy has only in-frame clones and leaves some out. This table holds about 960,000 clones, around 80% found once. What was sequenced was memory CD4+ T cells sorted from blood. Receptors were obtained from a man between 18 and 35 years old in good health. CDR3s include the opening cysteine and the closing phenylalanine or tryptophan. D genes are given only for firm matches. Size is omitted from some rows. Given values are once, few, many or a class for expanded clones.

J gene | V gene | D gene | clone size | CDR3 protein | CDR3 DNA
TRBJ2-3 | TRBV5-1 | - | - | CASSQDPGADTQYF | TGCGCCAGCAGTCAGGACCCCGGGGCAGATACGCAGTATTTT
TRBJ1-2 | TRBV30 | - | few | CAWRLKSLGYTF | TGTGCCTGGAGACTAAAAAGTCTGGGCTACACCTTC
TRBJ2-2 | TRBV10-2 | TRBD1 | - | CASSRTGETGELFF | TGCGCCAGCAGTAGGACAGGGGAGACCGGGGAGCTGTTTTTT
TRBJ1-2 | TRBV6-5 | TRBD1 | - | CASTPGQDIYGYTF | TGTGCCAGCACCCCGGGACAGGATATCTATGGCTACACCTTC
TRBJ2-3 | TRBV7-2 | - | - | CASSWGTDTQYF | TGTGCCAGCAGTTGGGGCACAGATACGCAGTATTTT
TRBJ1-1 | TRBV2 | - | - | CASSVGGGNTEAFF | TGTGCCAGCAGTGTGGGAGGGGGGAACACTGAAGCTTTCTTT
TRBJ2-1 | TRBV27 | - | - | CASGGRGGNEQFF | TGTGCCAGCGGGGGGCGGGGCGGCAATGAGCAGTTCTTC
TRBJ2-7 | TRBV5-1 | - | - | CASSLGGGHSYEQYF | TGCGCCAGCAGCTTGGGTGGCGGACACTCCTACGAGCAGTACTTC
TRBJ2-4 | TRBV2 | - | many | CASSEAGFKNIQYF | TGTGCCAGCAGTGAGGCAGGGTTCAAAAACATTCAGTACTTC
TRBJ1-5 | TRBV30 | - | - | CAWSVPGNNQPQHF | TGTGCCTGGAGTGTACCAGGTAACAATCAGCCCCAGCATTTT
TRBJ2-7 | TRBV6-1 | - | - | CASMAEQYF | TGTGCCAGCATGGCCGAGCAGTACTTC
TRBJ2-2 | TRBV4-2 | TRBD2 | - | CASSQGPAGGPDTGELFF | TGTGCCAGCAGCCAAGGGCCAGCGGGGGGGCCCGACACCGGGGAGCTGTTTTTT
TRBJ1-2 | TRBV6-1 | - | - | CATGQGESYTF | TGTGCCACTGGTCAGGGAGAAAGCTACACCTTC
TRBJ1-1 | TRBV11-2 | - | - | CASRTSGGLTEAFF | TGTGCCAGCAGAACCTCAGGTGGCTTAACTGAAGCTTTCTTT
TRBJ2-7 | TRBV18 | TRBD2 | many | CASSQPPGGEVQYF | TGTGCCAGCTCACAGCCTCCGGGAGGAGAGGTGCAGTACTTC
TRBJ2-3 | TRBV6-5 | - | - | CASSYSPRDTQYF | TGTGCCAGCAGTTACTCTCCCAGGGATACGCAGTATTTT
TRBJ2-7 | TRBV6-1 | - | - | CASSPQVGPYEQYF | TGTGCCAGCAGCCCACAGGTGGGCCCCTACGAGCAGTACTTC
TRBJ2-2 | TRBV6-5 | - | - | CASSYKERGTGELFF | TGTGCCAGCAGTTACAAGGAGAGGGGCACCGGGGAGCTGTTTTTT
TRBJ2-3 | TRBV9 | TRBD2 | few | CASSPSSGSVADTQYF | TGTGCCAGCAGCCCCAGTAGCGGGAGCGTAGCAGATACGCAGTATTTT
TRBJ2-1 | TRBV6-6 | - | - | CASSPSTSVNEQFF | TGTGCCAGCAGTCCTTCCACGTCGGTGAATGAGCAGTTCTTC
TRBJ1-4 | TRBV9 | TRBD1 | - | CASSLPGQGLF | TGTGCCAGCAGCCTACCGGGACAGGGACTCTTT
TRBJ2-3 | TRBV27 | - | - | CASSYSHRPDTQYF | TGTGCCAGCAGTTATTCCCACCGGCCCGATACGCAGTATTTT
TRBJ2-2 | TRBV11-3 | TRBD1 | - | CASSFGTGDTGELFF | TGTGCCAGCAGCTTTGGGACAGGTGACACCGGGGAGCTGTTTTTT
TRBJ1-2 | TRBV7-9 | TRBD1 | few | CASSSSDRDLYGYTF | TGTGCCAGCAGCTCCAGCGACAGGGACCTCTATGGCTACACCTTC
TRBJ2-4 | TRBV11-1 | - | - | CASSLGGAKNIQYF | TGTGCCAGCAGCTTGGGGGGAGCCAAAAACATTCAGTACTTC
TRBJ1-4 | TRBV5-1 | - | - | CASSLEGTDEKLFF | TGCGCCAGCAGCTTGGAAGGGACGGATGAAAAACTGTTTTTT
TRBJ2-2 | TRBV5-1 | TRBD1 | - | CASSSGQASNTGELFF | TGCGCCAGCAGCTCGGGACAGGCCTCGAACACCGGGGAGCTGTTTTTT
TRBJ2-3 | TRBV9 | - | - | CASSAGGLAGTDTQYF | TGTGCCAGCAGCGCCGGGGGGCTAGCGGGCACAGATACGCAGTATTTT
TRBJ2-5 | TRBV30 | TRBD2 | - | CAGERGDKRRTQYF | TGTGCCGGGGAGCGGGGGGATAAGAGAAGGACCCAGTACTTC
TRBJ2-1 | TRBV5-1 | TRBD2 | - | CASRLAGENYNEQFF | TGCGCCAGCCGGCTAGCGGGGGAGAACTACAATGAGCAGTTCTTC
TRBJ1-5 | TRBV30 | - | few | CAWGGTGPNQPQHF | TGTGCCTGGGGGGGTACAGGTCCCAATCAGCCCCAGCATTTT
TRBJ2-3 | TRBV2 | - | - | CASSFSAYTDTQYF | TGTGCCAGCAGCTTTTCAGCGTACACAGATACGCAGTATTTT
TRBJ2-5 | TRBV30 | TRBD2 | - | CAWPIKRESRGAQETQYF | TGTGCCTGGCCCATTAAGCGGGAGTCCAGAGGGGCCCAAGAGACCCAGTACTTC
TRBJ2-1 | TRBV5-1 | - | - | CASSSTRQGGSRRGGNEQFF | TGCGCCAGCAGCTCAACGCGACAGGGAGGGAGTCGGAGGGGCGGCAATGAGCAGTTCTTC
TRBJ1-4 | TRBV7-9 | TRBD1 | - | CASSLGQGANEKLFF | TGTGCCAGCAGCTTGGGACAGGGCGCTAATGAAAAACTGTTTTTT
TRBJ1-4 | TRBV28 | TRBD1 | - | CASSSTGGTEKLFF | TGTGCCAGCAGTTCGACAGGGGGGACAGAAAAACTGTTTTTT
TRBJ2-7 | TRBV15 | TRBD1 | - | CATSLRDSPRRYF | TGTGCCACCAGCCTTCGGGACAGCCCACGGAGGTACTTC